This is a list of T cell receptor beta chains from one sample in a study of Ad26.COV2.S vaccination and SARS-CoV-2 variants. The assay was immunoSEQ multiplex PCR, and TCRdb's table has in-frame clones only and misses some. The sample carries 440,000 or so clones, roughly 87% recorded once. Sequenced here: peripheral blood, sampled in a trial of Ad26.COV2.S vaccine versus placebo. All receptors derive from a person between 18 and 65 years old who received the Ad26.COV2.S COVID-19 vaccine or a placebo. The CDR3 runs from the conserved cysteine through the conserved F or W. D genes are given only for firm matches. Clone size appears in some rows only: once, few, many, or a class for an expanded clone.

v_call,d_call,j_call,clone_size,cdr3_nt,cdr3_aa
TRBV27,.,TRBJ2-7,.,TGTGCCAGCAGTTTATCGATTCGGACAAACTCCTACGAGCAGTACTTC,CASSLSIRTNSYEQYF
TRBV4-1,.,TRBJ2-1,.,TGCGCCAGCAGCCAAGATGACGGCCAGGCCATCGGAGGCGCGTACAATGAGCAGTTCTTC,CASSQDDGQAIGGAYNEQFF
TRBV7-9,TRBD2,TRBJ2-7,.,TGTGCCAGCAGCAGCACTAGCGGGAGGCCCTCCTACGAGCAGTACTTC,CASSSTSGRPSYEQYF
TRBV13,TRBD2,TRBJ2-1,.,TGTGCCAGCAGCTTAGGCGGACTAGCGGGAGGGTTTGAGCAGTTCTTC,CASSLGGLAGGFEQFF
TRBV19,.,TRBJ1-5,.,TGTGCCAGTCAGGGAGGGAATCAGCCCCAGCATTTT,CASQGGNQPQHF
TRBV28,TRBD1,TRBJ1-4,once,TGTGCCAGCATGGGGACAGATGCAACTAATGAAAAACTGTTTTTT,CASMGTDATNEKLFF
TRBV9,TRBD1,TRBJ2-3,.,TGTGCCAGCAGCGTTTTCAGGGGGCTCTCAGATACGCAGTATTTT,CASSVFRGLSDTQYF
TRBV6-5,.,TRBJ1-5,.,TGTGCCAGCAGAGAGGACTTCAATCAGCCCCAGCATTTT,CASREDFNQPQHF
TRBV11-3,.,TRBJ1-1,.,TGTGCCAGCAGCTCCCGGGGCGACCGGAACGGTGAAGCTTTCTTT,CASSSRGDRNGEAFF
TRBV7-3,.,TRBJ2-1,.,TGTGCCAGCAGCTACTCGGCCCGAAATGAGCAGTTCTTC,CASSYSARNEQFF
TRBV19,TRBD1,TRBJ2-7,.,TGTGCCAGTAGTTCACCCCGACAGGGGTTCTACGAGCAGTACTTC,CASSSPRQGFYEQYF
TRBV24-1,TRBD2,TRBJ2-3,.,TGTGCCACCAGTGATCTCGGTGAGGGGAGGGCCTCAGATACGCAGTATTTT,CATSDLGEGRASDTQYF
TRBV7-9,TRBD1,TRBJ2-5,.,TGTGCCAGCAGCGCCCGACAGGGCTTGACCCAGTGGGAGACCCAGTACTTC,CASSARQGLTQWETQYF
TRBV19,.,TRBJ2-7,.,TGTGCCAGTAGTATTAGGTCGACATCCTACGAGCAGTACTTC,CASSIRSTSYEQYF
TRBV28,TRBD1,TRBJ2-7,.,TGTGCCAGCAGCCCACCCGCGGGACAGGGCACGGCCGAGCAGTACTTC,CASSPPAGQGTAEQYF
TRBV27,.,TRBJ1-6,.,TGTGCCAGCAGTTTATCAATCGAAGGATCACCCCTCCACTTT,CASSLSIEGSPLHF
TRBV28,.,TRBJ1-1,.,TGTGCCAGCAGTTTAGGGTCGGGGAGGGCTTTCTTT,CASSLGSGRAFF
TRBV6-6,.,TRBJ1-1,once,TGTGCCAGCAGTATCGGGACGACTGAAGCTTTCTTT,CASSIGTTEAFF
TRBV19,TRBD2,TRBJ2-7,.,TGTGCCAGTAGTATAGCGGGGGGATTCTACGAGCAGTACTTC,CASSIAGGFYEQYF
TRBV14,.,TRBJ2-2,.,TGTGCCAGCAGCGAAAGGGCGACCGGGGAGCTGTTTTTT,CASSERATGELFF
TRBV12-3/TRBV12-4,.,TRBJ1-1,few,TGTGCCAGCAGTTTGGGGGGAGGCACTGAAGCTTTCTTT,CASSLGGGTEAFF
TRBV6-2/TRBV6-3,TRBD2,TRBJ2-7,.,TGTGCCAGCAGTCGCCACTCTAGCGGGCCGCCCTACGAGCAGTACTTC,CASSRHSSGPPYEQYF
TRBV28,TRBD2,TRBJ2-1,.,TGTGCCAGCAGTTTATCGGGGGGAGACGATGAGCAGTTCTTC,CASSLSGGDDEQFF
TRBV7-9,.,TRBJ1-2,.,TGTGCCAGCAGCTTAGGTGTTTCAGCCTATGGCTACACCTTC,CASSLGVSAYGYTF
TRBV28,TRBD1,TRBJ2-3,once,TGTGCCAGCAGTCTGGCAGGGGGCGAATTGACAGATACGCAGTATTTT,CASSLAGGELTDTQYF
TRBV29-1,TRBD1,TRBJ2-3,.,TGCAGCGCTGAGACAGGGGGCACAGATACGCAGTATTTT,CSAETGGTDTQYF
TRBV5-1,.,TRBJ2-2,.,TGCGCCAGCAGCTTGGGGACAACGGAGGGCGGGGAGCTGTTTTTT,CASSLGTTEGGELFF
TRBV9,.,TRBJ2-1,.,TGTGCCAGCAGCGCCGGGACCTACGACAATGAGCAGTTCTTC,CASSAGTYDNEQFF
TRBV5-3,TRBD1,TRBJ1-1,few,TGTGCCAGAAGTTCCGGGACAGGGCCCCTGAACACTGAAGCTTTCTTT,CARSSGTGPLNTEAFF
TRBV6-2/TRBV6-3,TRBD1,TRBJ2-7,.,TGTGCCAGCAGTTACGGCGGACAGGGATCCTACGAGCAGTACTTC,CASSYGGQGSYEQYF
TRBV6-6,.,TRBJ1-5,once,TGTGCCAGCAGTTACGCTGGGGTTAATCAGCCCCAGCATTTT,CASSYAGVNQPQHF
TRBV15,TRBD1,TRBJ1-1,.,TGTGCCACCAGAGGGGGCTGGAACACTGAAGCTTTCTTT,CATRGGWNTEAFF
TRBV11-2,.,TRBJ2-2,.,TGTGCCAGCAGCTACAGGGAAAGGAACACCGGGGAGCTGTTTTTT,CASSYRERNTGELFF
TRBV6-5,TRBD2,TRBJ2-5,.,TGTGCCAGCAGGGTCATAGCGGGACGGGAGACCCAGTACTTC,CASRVIAGRETQYF
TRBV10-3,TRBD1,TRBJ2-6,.,TGTGCCATCAGTGTAGACAGGGCTGGGGCCAACGTCCTGACTTTC,CAISVDRAGANVLTF
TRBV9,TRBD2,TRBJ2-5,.,TGTGCCAGCAGCGACGGGACTAGCGGGAACCAAGAGACCCAGTACTTC,CASSDGTSGNQETQYF
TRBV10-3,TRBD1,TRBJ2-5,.,TGTGCCATCAAAGGGACAGGGGGCGGGGAGACCCAGTACTTC,CAIKGTGGGETQYF
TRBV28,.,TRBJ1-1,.,TGTGCCAGCAGTTTATTCGACAGGAACACTGAAGCTTTCTTT,CASSLFDRNTEAFF
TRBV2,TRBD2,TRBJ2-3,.,TGTGCCAGCAGTGAAGAATTAGCGGGGATTAGTTCTAGCACAGATACGCAGTATTTT,CASSEELAGISSSTDTQYF
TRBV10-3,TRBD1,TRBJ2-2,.,TGTGCCATCAGTGGCCACAGGGGGCCTAGTGGCACCGGGGAGCTGTTTTTT,CAISGHRGPSGTGELFF
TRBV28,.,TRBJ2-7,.,TGTGCCAGCAGTTTGGAGGGCTTCGACGAGCAGTACTTC,CASSLEGFDEQYF
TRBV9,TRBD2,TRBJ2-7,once,TGTGCCAGCAGTCGGACTAGCGGCGGGGGATACGAGCAGTACTTC,CASSRTSGGGYEQYF